The 3 T cell receptor beta chains reported below all come from one sample, sequenced in a study of blood T cell repertoires in COVID-19. The protocol was immunoSEQ multiplex PCR, while the TCRdb copy is restricted to in-frame clones and leaves out a portion. This sample has around 230,000 clones, with 80% to 85% found just once. Sample: peripheral blood. These receptors were obtained from a man in his forties or fifties with acute or convalescent COVID-19.

CDR3 sequence: CASRPVAVQETQYF. CDR3 DNA sequence: TGTGCCAGCAGGCCAGTCGCTGTCCAAGAGACCCAGTACTTC. V is TRBV6-5 and J is TRBJ2-5; D call uncertain. The CDR3 has 14 residues. V was clipped by 6 bases and J by 1 base, with 12 bases between them. The germline CDR1 and CDR2 sequences are MNHEY and SVGAGI.

The gene calls are TRBV7-8 and TRBJ2-1, with TRBD2 matching 11 bases. V gave up 5 bases and J gave up 3 bases; unmatched junction bases: 9. This CDR3 comprises 17 residues. CDR1 SGHVS and CDR2 FQNEAQ come from the germline V gene. This chain's CDR3 is CASSPGTSGFFYNEQFF. CDR3 nucleotides: TGTGCCAGCAGCCCCGGGACTAGCGGTTTTTTCTACAATGAGCAGTTCTTC.

The genes are TRBV7-2 and TRBJ2-2; weak D call: TRBD1 (5 bases). The ends were cut back, 4 bases at V and 4 bases at J, with 13 bases in the middle. The length of the CDR3 is 15 residues. Germline CDR1 SGHTA, CDR2 FQGNSA. The CDR3 DNA reads as TGTGCCAGCAGCTCAGGGCTTTACTCCACCGGGGAGCTGTTTTTT. Its protein product is CASSSGLYSTGELFF. Full variable domain (outside the CDR3, taken from reference TRBV7-2 and TRBJ2-2): GAGVSQSPSNKVTEKGKDVELRCDPISGHTALYWYRQSLGQGLEFLIYFQGNSAPDKSGLPSDRFSAERTGGSVSTLTIQRTQQEDSAVYLCASSSGLYSTGELFFGEGSRLTVL.